A single sample gave rise to the 25 T cell receptor beta chains below, sequenced in a study of beta chain features in type 1 diabetes. Reverse transcription of all isolated RNA meant that expressed TCRB transcripts were sequenced. TCRdb's table, derived via immunoSEQ multiplex PCR, lists solely in-frame clones and lacks some. The table shows about 300,000 clones, with approximately 8% occurring only once. Source material: central memory CD4+ T cells from blood. Receptor source: a woman younger than 35 in good health.

The chain is built from TRBV29-1 and TRBJ2-5; TRBD2 matches 8 bases. CDR1 and CDR2 from the germline V gene are SQVTM and ANQGSEA. With V trimmed by 7 bases and J by 5 bases, 6 bases remained unmatched. The CDR3 runs 12 residues. DNA for the CDR3: TGCAGCGAGGGGACTAGTGGGGAGACCCAGTACTTC. Protein product: CSEGTSGETQYF. Full variable domain (remainder filled in from reference TRBV29-1 and TRBJ2-5): SAVISQKPSRDICQRGTSLTIQCQVDSQVTMMFWYRQQPGQSLTLIATANQGSEATYESGFVIDKFPISRPNLTFSTLTVSNMSPEDSSIYLCSEGTSGETQYFGPGTRLLVL.

The sample holds a few counts of this clone. J is TRBJ2-3 and V is TRBV9, with TRBD1 as a possible D gene (6 bases). The CDR3 has 14 residues. V dropped 0 bases and J dropped 5 bases, with 10 bases sitting between them. The germline CDR1 and CDR2 sequences are SGDLS and YYNGEE. CDR3 nucleotide sequence: TGTGCCAGCAGCGTAGGAGGGGACAAAGATACGCAGTATTTT. Protein sequence: CASSVGGDKDTQYF.

This clone came up a few times. Distinct nucleotide sequences in the sample also encode this CDR3. This chain links TRBV9 with TRBJ2-1; 7 bases align to TRBD1. V was pared by 2 bases and J by 2 bases, with 4 bases of the junction left unmatched. Germline loops: CDR1 SGDLS, CDR2 YYNGEE. CDR3 size: 15 residues. This CDR3 is CASSVYQGAYNEQFF. CDR3 DNA: TGTGCCAGCAGCGTCTATCAGGGGGCCTACAATGAGCAGTTCTTC.

V and J are TRBV13 and TRBJ2-2; no reliable D call. The CDR3 covers 16 residues. Germline CDR1 reads PRHDT; CDR2 reads FYEKMQ (reference sequence). The V gene lost 2 bases and the J gene lost 6 bases, with 16 bases spanning the gap. CDR3 region: CASSLRPYDGPGELFF. The CDR3 DNA reads as TGTGCCAGCAGCTTAAGGCCATACGACGGTCCCGGGGAGCTGTTTTTT.

The rearrangement uses TRBV2 and TRBJ1-5; perhaps TRBD1 as D (5 bases). Germline V gene lookup returns CDR1 SNHLY and CDR2 FYNNEI. V lost 3 bases, J lost 6 bases, and 12 bases lay in between. The CDR3 is 14 residues long. The CDR3 loop reads CASSDRVGSQPQHF. The CDR3 DNA sequence: TGTGCCAGCAGTGACAGGGTCGGAAGTCAGCCCCAGCATTTT.

This clone has only a few counts. The chain combines TRBV10-3 with TRBJ2-7, with D perhaps TRBD2 (7 bases). CDR1 and CDR2 (germline): ENHRY, SYGVKD. V was cut by 3 bases and J by 5 bases, with 11 bases left in between. The CDR3 spans 13 residues. CDR3 DNA sequence: TGTGCCATCAGTGATCTAGGGGGGGACGAGCAGTACGTC. Amino acid sequence: CAISDLGGDEQYV.

The chain employs TRBV6-1 and TRBJ2-7; maybe TRBD1 (6 bases). Trimming took 5 bases from V and 4 from J, leaving 18 bases between them. CDR3 length equals 15 residues. CDR1 and CDR2 (germline): MNHNS, SASEGT. The CDR3 protein is CASSPDSFRIYEQYV. CDR3 coding DNA: TGTGCCAGCAGTCCGGACAGTTTCAGAATATACGAGCAGTACGTC.

This chain connects TRBV18 to TRBJ1-4; D not certain. V gave up 6 bases and J gave up 0 bases, with 8 bases separating them. Germline V gives CDR1 KGHSH, CDR2 LQKENI. This CDR3 is built from 14 residues. The CDR3 loop reads CASSPYATNEKLFF. The CDR3 nucleotides are TGTGCCAGCTCCCCCTATGCAACTAATGAAAAACTGTTTTTT.

This clone was detected a few times. Other DNA sequences of this sample code for an identical CDR3. This CDR3 reads CASSSNSYEQYF. The CDR3 DNA sequence: TGTGCCAGCAGTTCCAACTCTTACGAGCAGTACTTC. This chain connects TRBV27 to TRBJ2-7; D remains unclear. The V gene lost 4 bases and the J gene lost 4 bases, with 8 bases spanning the gap. The CDR3 is 12 residues long. Germline V gene lookup returns CDR1 MNHEY and CDR2 SMNVEV (reference sequence).

In DNA, the CDR3 is TGCGCCAGCAGCTTTCAGGACCCCCGCGTCAGGGAGCAGTACTTC. Residues: CASSFQDPRVREQYF. The V call is TRBV5-1, the J call TRBJ2-7; D is unresolved. The CDR3 is 15 amino acids. Trimming stripped 2 bases from V and 7 bases from J, with 19 bases between. Germline-derived CDR1 and CDR2 are SGHRS and YFSETQ.

V usage is TRBV7-2 and J usage is TRBJ2-5; D is uncertain. Germline V CDR1 and CDR2: SGHTA, FQGNSA. The V end was cut by 1 base, the J end by 4 bases, with 13 bases between. This CDR3 has 15 amino acids. For the CDR3, the DNA is TGTGCCAGCAGCTTAGGCTCTAGAAGGCTAGAGACCCAGTACTTC. It specifies CASSLGSRRLETQYF.

This clone has only a few counts. The chain has TRBV7-3 and TRBJ1-1; D gene uncertain. The CDR3 runs to 12 residues. Germline CDR1 is SGHTA and CDR2 is FQGTGA. V dropped 5 bases and J dropped 1 base, with 5 bases sitting between them. CDR3: CASSRANTEAFF. CDR3 nucleotide sequence: TGTGCCAGCAGCCGGGCGAACACTGAAGCTTTCTTT.

In its sample, this clone was seen a few times. This chain connects TRBV5-6 to TRBJ2-5; D not resolved. The CDR3 loop spans 13 amino acids. Trimming took 0 bases from V and 5 from J, leaving 8 bases between them. Looked up from germline, CDR1 is SGHDT and CDR2 is YYEEEE. Here the CDR3 reads CASSLVVRETQYF. As DNA, the CDR3 is TGTGCCAGCAGCTTGGTAGTGCGGGAGACCCAGTACTTC. Filled out from reference TRBV5-6 and TRBJ2-5, the complete variable domain reads DAGVTQSPTHLIKTRGQQVTLRCSPKSGHDTVSWYQQALGQGPQFIFQYYEEEERQRGNFPDRFSGHQFPNYSSELNVNALLLGDSALYLCASSLVVRETQYFGPGTRLLVL.

This chain joins TRBV15 and TRBJ2-6; D may be TRBD2 (6 bases). Trimming pared 3 bases from V and 2 bases from J, leaving 11 bases between. The CDR3 loop spans 16 amino acids. CDR1 and CDR2 from the germline V gene are LNHNV and YYDKDF (reference sequence). The CDR3, as DNA: TGTGCCACCAGCAGGGAGGGTTCCCCTGGGGCCAACGTCCTGACTTTC. It encodes CATSREGSPGANVLTF.

J is TRBJ2-6 and V is TRBV2; 11 positions agree with TRBD1. CDR1 is SNHLY, CDR2 FYNNEI, per germline. Trimming cost V 5 bases and J 0 bases; bases outside gene matches: 3. The CDR3 consists of 17 residues. Written as DNA, the CDR3 is TGTGCCAGCAGTCCCGGGACAGGGGGCTCTGGGGCCAACGTCCTGACTTTC. It translates to CASSPGTGGSGANVLTF. Combining the CDR3 with reference TRBV2 and TRBJ2-6 gives the whole variable domain EPEVTQTPSHQVTQMGQEVILRCVPISNHLYFYWYRQILGQKVEFLVSFYNNEISEKSEIFDDQFSVERPDGSNFTLKIRSTKLEDSAMYFCASSPGTGGSGANVLTFGAGSRLTVL.

V is TRBV5-6 and J is TRBJ2-7, with no clear D. The CDR3 sequence is 12 residues long. V was cut by 2 bases and J by 5 bases, with 8 bases left in between. Germline V CDR1 and CDR2: SGHDT, YYEEEE. CDR3 DNA: TGTGCCAGCAGCTTAGTGGGGAACGAGCAGTACTTC. The encoded protein is CASSLVGNEQYF.

The chain is built from TRBV20-1 and TRBJ2-5; the D is unclear. Deletions cut 3 bases from V and 9 bases from J, with 8 bases between. The CDR3 contains 10 residues. Germline CDR1 and CDR2: DFQATT and SNEGSKA (reference sequence). CDR3: CSASRAAQYF. The DNA of the CDR3 is TGCAGTGCTAGTAGGGCAGCCCAGTACTTC.

V usage is TRBV7-3 and J usage is TRBJ2-7, with 9 bases aligning to TRBD1. J lost 5 bases, V lost 2 bases, and 13 bases had no gene match. The CDR3 sequence is 17 residues long. The V gene's germline CDR1 is SGHTA and CDR2 FQGTGA. In DNA form, the CDR3 reads TGTGCCAGCAGCTTACCAAGAACAGGGGGCGTATTAAACGAGCAGTACTTC. Protein sequence: CASSLPRTGGVLNEQYF.

This chain links TRBV18 with TRBJ2-7, with 8 positions matching TRBD1. Germline V gives CDR1 KGHSH, CDR2 LQKENI. The CDR3 spans 16 residues. The V segment lost 3 bases and the J segment 0 bases; nucleotides outside the gene matches: 7. CDR3 bases: TGTGCCAGCTCACCGACAGGGGACCCCTTCTCCTACGAGCAGTACGTC. Its protein is CASSPTGDPFSYEQYV.

This clone occurred once. Other nucleotide sequences in the sample specify the same CDR3. This chain uses TRBV11-2 with TRBJ1-1, with D unclear. Germline values: CDR1 SGHAT, CDR2 FQNNGV. Between the trimmed V and J ends, which lost 2 bases and 7 bases, there was a span of 8 bases. This CDR3 comprises 12 residues. The CDR3 coding sequence is TGTGCCAGCAGCTTATCGGGTCTTGAAGCTTTCTTT. This codes for CASSLSGLEAFF. Full variable domain (outside the CDR3, taken from reference TRBV11-2 and TRBJ1-1): EAGVAQSPRYKIIEKRQSVAFWCNPISGHATLYWYQQILGQGPKLLIQFQNNGVVDDSQLPKDRFSAERLKGVDSTLKIQPAKLEDSAVYLCASSLSGLEAFFGQGTRLTVV.

This clone was seen a handful of times. This chain uses TRBV6-5 with TRBJ1-5, with 9 bases that match TRBD1. CDR3 length: 14 amino acids. Per the germline V gene, CDR1 is MNHEY and CDR2 is SVGAGI. V lost 6 bases to trimming and J lost 9 bases; unmatched junction nucleotides: 9. The CDR3 nucleotides are TGTGCCAGCAGGGGACAGGGCTTAAGTCGGCCCCAGCATTTT. This gives the protein CASRGQGLSRPQHF.

The J gene is TRBJ2-3, the V gene TRBV5-1; D gene unclear. This CDR3 spans 14 amino acids. The V and J ends lost 1 base and 4 bases respectively, with 10 bases between them. From germline, CDR1 is SGHRS and CDR2 YFSETQ. The CDR3 loop reads CASSLSQEPDTQYF. The CDR3 nucleotides read TGCGCCAGCAGCTTGTCTCAGGAGCCAGATACGCAGTATTTT.

The sample holds a few counts of this clone. The rearrangement uses TRBV7-8 and TRBJ2-5; D gene ambiguous. Trimming pared 0 bases from V and 5 bases from J, leaving 13 bases between. This CDR3 comprises 15 residues. CDR1 and CDR2 from the germline V gene are SGHVS and FQNEAQ. The CDR3 region has the DNA TGTGCCAGCAGCTTAGCTTGGGGTATCGCGGAGACCCAGTACTTC. Translated: CASSLAWGIAETQYF.

This clone was found many times. This CDR3 is CASSLDGYNEQFF. The CDR3 DNA is TGTGCCAGCAGCTTAGACGGGTACAATGAGCAGTTCTTC. The chain couples TRBV13 to TRBJ2-1; no clear D. The CDR3 contains 13 residues. V gave up 1 base and J gave up 4 bases, with 5 bases separating them. Per germline, CDR1 PRHDT and CDR2 FYEKMQ (reference sequence).

This clone was counted between two and nine times. This sequence joins TRBV11-2 and TRBJ1-2, with D hard to call. Germline loops: CDR1 SGHAT, CDR2 FQNNGV. Trimming removed 5 bases at V and 8 bases at J, with 15 bases between. CDR3 length: 13 residues. Here the CDR3 DNA reads TGTGCCAGCAGCGATTTACGGTTGTTCGGCTACACCTTC. Its protein product is CASSDLRLFGYTF.